The entry below describes one T cell receptor beta chain. Its antigen is unknown. TCRdb used MiXCR to reprocess the RACE reads, holding one entry per CDR3 protein. The sample has approximately 97,000 distinct CDR3 sequences, 25% to 30% seen once. These data originate in a study of human T cells and chemical hapten exposure. Background on the study: The patch tests put 0.01% DPC on the skin of the upper back and were read 6 days later. Patients, a majority of them female, were diagnosed with alopecia areata, totalis or universalis.

Sample time point: patch test 3, about 24 weeks after DPC sensitization. This sample's treatment: therapeutic diphenylcyclopropenone sensitization with weekly scalp DPC. Blood collection took place prior to placing each patch test. This CDR3 is built from 13 residues. Germline V lookup: CDR1 MDHEN, CDR2 SYDVKM. Trimming at V came to 5 bases and at J to 2 bases, leaving 1 base not matched to a gene. Study-level results: In comparison with controls, expanded TCRs gave rise to a significantly larger number of large CDR3 similarity clusters.

This TCR was recovered from a man between 40 and 49 years old with alopecia areata. Some clones in this sample may be carry-over from other donors' samples. V is TRBV28 and J is TRBJ2-5; 8 nucleotides align to TRBD1. The sample in question was whole blood, obtained in connection with sensitization to the hapten diphenylcyclopropenone (DPC). CDR3 coding DNA: TGTGCCAGCAGTCGGACAGGGCAAGAGACCCAGTACTTC. This encodes CASSRTGQETQYF.